This T cell receptor (beta chain) was sequenced in a study of neurological immune-mediated disorders. The study's findings and limits: The expanded clones of different subjects shared no CDR3 amino acid sequences (suggesting private repertoires in all groups).

5'RACE generated cDNA with 10-nucleotide random UMIs. Sequencing runs each generated in excess of 160 million TCR-beta sequences derived from 15-18 subjects. TCRdb analysed the 5' RACE reads with MiXCR anew, one entry per CDR3 protein. The profile shows 75,000 to 90,000 distinct CDR3 sequences, about a tenth of them singletons. This clonotype was seen many times. Its cognate antigen is unknown. Trimming left V 4 bases short and J 4 bases short, with 11 bases between. CDR3 length: 13 amino acids. The V gene's germline CDR1 is SGHRS and CDR2 YFSETQ. 2 million PBMCs stored at -80 C were the source of the unsorted libraries.

The sequenced sample consisted of PBMCs. The rearrangement joins TRBV5-1 to TRBJ1-1; no clear D. The TCR comes from a man aged 35-49 years in good health. DNA of the CDR3: TGCGCCAGCAGCCCCCAAGGGCCCACTGAAGCTTTCTTT. Amino acid sequence: CASSPQGPTEAFF.